These 10 T cell receptor beta chains were sequenced from one sample in a study of T-cell reconstitution after alpha-beta-depleted transplantation in children. Unique molecular identifiers were incorporated into the prepared TCRbeta library. TCRdb reprocessed the PCR reads with MiXCR, giving one entry per CDR3 protein. Counted here are about 540,000 distinct CDR3 sequences, 18% occurring once; the ten biggest clones make up less than 4%. The sample here was PBMCs from the stem cell graft donor, taken from the stem cell graft. The receptors derive from a human donor who donated a stem cell graft to a child with acute lymphoblastic leukemia.

The rearrangement uses TRBV15 and TRBJ2-2; D gene uncertain. Trimming cost V 1 base and J 0 bases, with 9 bases left between them. CDR1 is LNHNV and CDR2 is YYDKDF in the germline V gene (reference sequence). The CDR3 consists of 16 residues. As DNA, the CDR3 is TGTGCCACCAGCAGAGGGGAAGTAGCGAACACCGGGGAGCTGTTTTTT. This encodes CATSRGEVANTGELFF.

This clonotype was counted a few times. The V call is TRBV20-1, the J call TRBJ2-2; TRBD2 aligns across 9 bases. The junction had 11 bases not matched to a gene; V was cut back by 6 bases and J by 6 bases. Germline CDR1 and CDR2: DFQATT and SNEGSKA (reference sequence). The CDR3 is 15 amino acids. In nucleotides, the CDR3 is TGCAGTGCCGGCGGGGGGGCACCGTCCGCCGGGGAGCTGTTTTTT. Translated, it gives CSAGGGAPSAGELFF.

The gene calls are TRBV5-1 and TRBJ1-3; D remains unclear. The CDR3 runs to 15 residues. The germline V and J ends were trimmed by 4 bases and 2 bases, with 13 bases remaining between them. Germline loops: CDR1 SGHRS, CDR2 YFSETQ. This CDR3 is CASSADPTAGNTIYF. CDR3 DNA sequence: TGCGCCAGCAGCGCGGACCCTACCGCTGGAAACACCATATATTTT. Looking up the rest from reference TRBV5-1 and TRBJ1-3 gives the full variable domain: KAGVTQTPRYLIKTRGQQVTLSCSPISGHRSVSWYQQTPGQGLQFLFEYFSETQRNKGNFPGRFSGRQFSNSRSEMNVSTLELGDSALYLCASSADPTAGNTIYFGEGSWLTVV.

V gene TRBV6-5 combines with J gene TRBJ1-1; D unclear. CDR1 is MNHEY, CDR2 SVGAGI, per germline. V lost 0 bases and J lost 2, with 10 bases in between. CDR3 length: 15 residues. CDR3 DNA: TGTGCCAGCAGTTACTCTGGCCCTGGAAACACTGAAGCTTTCTTT. Its translation: CASSYSGPGNTEAFF.

This chain connects TRBV5-1 to TRBJ2-7; 11 nucleotides line up with TRBD2. This CDR3 has 15 residues. Losses at the gene ends were 2 bases for V and 3 bases for J; bases not matched to a gene: 4. Per the germline V gene, CDR1 is SGHRS and CDR2 is YFSETQ. The CDR3 DNA reads TGCGCCAGCAGCTTAAAGACTAGCGGGGTCTACGAGCAGTACTTC. Amino acid sequence: CASSLKTSGVYEQYF.

The chain has TRBV5-6 and TRBJ2-1; TRBD1 or TRBD2 may be the D gene (5 bases each). This CDR3 comprises 15 residues. The germline V and J ends were trimmed by 4 bases and 8 bases, with 19 bases remaining between them. From germline, CDR1 is SGHDT and CDR2 YYEEEE. CDR3 sequence reads: CASSLDLGRRDEQFF. The CDR3 region has the DNA TGTGCCAGCAGCCTGGACCTGGGACGCCGGGATGAGCAGTTCTTC.

A few counts support this clonotype. An end of the junction differs from the germline gene, which may be a read error. The chain carries TRBV27 and TRBJ1-5; D might be TRBD1 (5 bases). Germline CDR1 and CDR2: MNHEY and SMNVEV (reference sequence). The CDR3 is made up of 15 amino acids. CDR3 sequence (DNA): TGTGCCAGCAGATTATCTTGGGGGAGCAATCAGCCCCAGCATTTT. It is translated as CASRLSWGSNQPQHF.

The rearrangement links TRBV10-3 to TRBJ1-2; TRBD1 aligns across 8 bases. The CDR3 has 18 amino acids. Germline trimming cut 7 bases from V and 2 bases from J; bases unmatched to any gene: 18. CDR1 is ENHRY, CDR2 SYGVKD, per germline. CDR3 coding DNA: TGTGCCATCACCCAAGCGGGGAAATGGACAGGGCGGAACTATGGCTACACCTTC. This encodes CAITQAGKWTGRNYGYTF.

The gene calls are TRBV4-1 and TRBJ1-5; 9 nucleotides match TRBD1. The trim removed 5 bases at V and 0 bases at J, leaving 5 bases unmatched. Germline-derived CDR1 and CDR2 are MGHRA and YSYEKL. The CDR3 contains 16 residues. CDR3: CASSSGTGYSNQPQHF. CDR3 DNA sequence: TGCGCCAGCAGCTCCGGGACAGGGTATAGCAATCAGCCCCAGCATTTT.

The table lists this clonotype with a few counts. The chain carries TRBV14 and TRBJ2-1; D is unclear. Germline CDR1 is SGHDN and CDR2 is FVKESK. The CDR3 has 17 amino acids. The ends were cut back, 0 bases at V and 0 bases at J, with 12 bases in the middle. CDR3 sequence reads: CASSQEYAPSSYNEQFF. The CDR3, as DNA: TGTGCCAGCAGCCAAGAGTACGCGCCCTCCTCCTACAATGAGCAGTTCTTC.